Below, one T cell receptor (beta chain) is given with its context. CDR1 and CDR2 (germline): KGHSH, LQKENI. The V and J ends lost 5 bases and 5 bases, in that order; junction bases with no gene match: 11. The CDR3 contains 17 residues. This specimen belongs to a study of blood T cell repertoires in COVID-19. On the study more broadly: Collection of acute and convalescent COVID-19 samples took place in the United States, Italy and Spain. T cells, B-cell-depleted T cells, or PBMCs supplied cDNA or gDNA.

Methods used by the authors: The authors estimated nucleated cell counts from reference gene primer amplification. TCRdb keeps only in-frame clones here, not all; method: immunoSEQ multiplex PCR. V, J and clone size reflect that table, while D and trimming were determined from the DNA. The sample consists of a few hundred thousand clones, about nine tenths of them appearing once. The sample was peripheral blood. The V and J genes are TRBV18 and TRBJ2-4; 11 nucleotides line up with TRBD2. This clonotype was sampled from a woman aged 40 to 50 who had recovered from COVID-19. The CDR3 DNA follows: TGTGCCAGCTCAGAAACTAGCGGGAGACCTCTTCAAAACATTCAGTACTTC. It specifies CASSETSGRPLQNIQYF.